This is a list of T cell receptor beta chains from one sample in a study of T cell responses to AZD1222 COVID-19 vaccine. Produced via immunoSEQ multiplex PCR; TCRdb's table is partial and in-frame only. The sample has 130,000 or so clones, more than 90% seen once; the top ten hold approximately 1.6%. Specimen: peripheral blood, collected on day 0 of AZD1222 vaccination. These receptors all come from an adult in good health. CDR3s include the opening cysteine and the closing phenylalanine or tryptophan. The order of the fields is V gene, CDR3 length, J gene, CDR3 protein.

V: TRBV9
length: 12
J: TRBJ1-2
CDR3: CASSVELGGYTF

V: TRBV4-2
length: 18
J: TRBJ2-3
CDR3: CASSQLLTRDVNTDTQYF

V: TRBV19
length: 15
J: TRBJ1-2
CDR3: CASSRDRLTNYGYTF

V: TRBV19
length: 15
J: TRBJ2-7
CDR3: CASSVALAAFGEQYF

V: TRBV7-2
length: 14
J: TRBJ2-1
CDR3: CASSLSSGSNEQFF

V: TRBV7-8
length: 16
J: TRBJ1-5
CDR3: CASSPDVGGGNQPQHF

V: TRBV5-6
length: 15
J: TRBJ1-5
CDR3: CASSLSQGGNQPQHF

V: TRBV2
length: 14
J: TRBJ1-2
CDR3: CASSESGATYGYTF

V: TRBV7-6
length: 15
J: TRBJ2-7
CDR3: CASSFPLDRGYEQYF

V: TRBV3-1/TRBV3-2
length: 13
J: TRBJ2-3
CDR3: CASSWTPTDTQYF

V: TRBV27
length: 15
J: TRBJ1-5
CDR3: CASSEGIYSNQPQHF

V: TRBV7-6
length: 15
J: TRBJ1-5
CDR3: CASSQEFGGNQPQHF

V: TRBV7-2
length: 15
J: TRBJ1-1
CDR3: CASSLGRDRVTEAFF

V: TRBV18
length: 16
J: TRBJ1-3
CDR3: CASSPLEGFSGNTIYF

V: TRBV5-4
length: 14
J: TRBJ2-2
CDR3: CASSPTGTTGELFF

V: TRBV7-8
length: 12
J: TRBJ1-1
CDR3: CASSPKVTEAFF

V: TRBV7-9
length: 14
J: TRBJ2-1
CDR3: CASSPRSSYNEQFF

V: TRBV27
length: 15
J: TRBJ2-5
CDR3: CASSLSSDRPRTQYF

V: TRBV7-8
length: 13
J: TRBJ2-1
CDR3: CASSPTRGPEQFF

V: TRBV6-5
length: 16
J: TRBJ1-2
CDR3: CASSYSSADRVYGYTF

V: TRBV20-1
length: 13
J: TRBJ1-4
CDR3: CSASPWWDEKLFF

V: TRBV5-1
length: 14
J: TRBJ2-1
CDR3: CASSLDTSYQEQFF

V: TRBV5-3
length: 18
J: TRBJ2-1
CDR3: CARSLNGPCGGGAYEQFF

V: TRBV5-1
length: 13
J: TRBJ2-1
CDR3: CASSLTQFNEQFF

V: TRBV2
length: 15
J: TRBJ1-5
CDR3: CATTRDVEGNQPQHF

V: TRBV20-1
length: 11
J: TRBJ2-7
CDR3: CSARLVYEQYF

V: TRBV5-4
length: 13
J: TRBJ1-1
CDR3: CASSLSGRTEAFF

V: TRBV19
length: 14
J: TRBJ2-7
CDR3: CASREPGFSYEQYF

V: TRBV6-2/TRBV6-3
length: 12
J: TRBJ2-3
CDR3: CASSYKTDTQYF

V: TRBV6-2/TRBV6-3
length: 17
J: TRBJ2-3
CDR3: CASSYNLVVYSTDTQYF

V: TRBV21-1
length: 16
J: TRBJ2-5
CDR3: CASSKGAGGPKETQYF

V: TRBV19
length: 15
J: TRBJ1-5
CDR3: CASHDGRAGYQPQHF

V: TRBV30
length: 12
J: TRBJ1-2
CDR3: CALSSRVYGYTF

V: TRBV15
length: 14
J: TRBJ2-1
CDR3: CATSSGTSYNEQFF

V: TRBV19
length: 13
J: TRBJ2-6
CDR3: CGTGDSGANVLTF

V: TRBV2
length: 15
J: TRBJ1-2
CDR3: CASRNRDRRDGGYTF

V: TRBV7-9
length: 14
J: TRBJ2-2
CDR3: CASSLAGQAGELFF

V: TRBV7-9
length: 15
J: TRBJ1-3
CDR3: CASSIDASSGNTIYF

V: TRBV7-9
length: 17
J: TRBJ1-5
CDR3: CASSLGQGSRRNQPQHF

V: TRBV5-8
length: 13
J: TRBJ2-7
CDR3: CASSFGRSYEQYF

V: TRBV4-3
length: 15
J: TRBJ1-1
CDR3: CASSQDGVENTEAFF

V: TRBV7-3
length: 13
J: TRBJ2-3
CDR3: CASSSGLKGTQYF

V: TRBV5-1
length: 16
J: TRBJ2-1
CDR3: CASSLARTSAHNEQFF

V: TRBV7-2
length: 15
J: TRBJ2-7
CDR3: CASSLGAESPYEQYF

V: TRBV28
length: 12
J: TRBJ1-2
CDR3: CASRGRLYGYTF

V: TRBV4-2
length: 15
J: TRBJ2-6
CDR3: CASSQETAGANVLTF

V: TRBV7-2
length: 14
J: TRBJ1-5
CDR3: CASSLGQGSQPQHF

V: TRBV19
length: 14
J: TRBJ2-1
CDR3: CASSILGPYNEQFF

V: TRBV10-3
length: 15
J: TRBJ2-7
CDR3: CAISRTSGASYEQYF

V: TRBV15
length: 16
J: TRBJ2-7
CDR3: CATSREKSGGFYEQYF

V: TRBV14
length: 17
J: TRBJ2-7
CDR3: CASSQVPGLAGEAEQYF

V: TRBV5-6
length: 14
J: TRBJ2-7
CDR3: CASSRDTIAYEQYF